This T cell receptor beta chain was captured by sequencing in a study of CD8+CD57+ T cells in acquired aplastic anemia. Background on the study: The mean DNA yield obtained from sorted CD4+ and CD8+ cells came to 3 to 3.5 ug. Healthy donor sequencing depth: approximately 9.9 million CD4+, fewer than 12 million CD8+ reads.

The use of genomic DNA as template underpinned the TCR beta VDJ and CDR3 profiling. In TCRdb, the reads were re-called with MiXCR into one record per CDR3 protein. Here the sample spans about 140,000 distinct CDR3 sequences, about 40% being singletons. The CDR3 contains 14 residues. CDR1 is MGHDK and CDR2 is SYGVNS in the germline V gene. Deletions cut 3 bases from V and 1 base from J, with 7 bases between. The source of this sequence is a human donor in good health, serving as a control. This chain uses TRBV25-1 with TRBJ1-3; D call uncertain. The sample taken for sequencing was sorted CD4+, CD8+, or CD8+CD57+ T cells (not recorded which) from PBMCs. The CDR3 nucleotides read TGTGCCAGCAGTGAGGAACGGTCTGGAAACACCATATATTTT. Translation gives CASSEERSGNTIYF.